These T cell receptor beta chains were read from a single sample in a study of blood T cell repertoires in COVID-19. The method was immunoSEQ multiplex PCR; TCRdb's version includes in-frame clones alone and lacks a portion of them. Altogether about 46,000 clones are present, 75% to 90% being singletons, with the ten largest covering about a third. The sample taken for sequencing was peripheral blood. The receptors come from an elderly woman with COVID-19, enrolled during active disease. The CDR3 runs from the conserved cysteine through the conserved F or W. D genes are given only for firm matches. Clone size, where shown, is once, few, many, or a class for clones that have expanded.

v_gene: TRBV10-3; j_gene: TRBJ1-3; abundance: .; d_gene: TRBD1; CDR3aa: CAITDRGRNTIYF; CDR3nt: TGTGCCATCACCGACAGGGGGCGAAACACCATATATTTT
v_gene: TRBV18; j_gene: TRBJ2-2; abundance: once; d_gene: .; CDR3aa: CASSPRGGTGELFF; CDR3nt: TGTGCCAGCTCACCACGAGGGGGAACCGGGGAGCTGTTTTTT
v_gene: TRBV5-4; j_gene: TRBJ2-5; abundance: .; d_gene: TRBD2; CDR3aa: CASSFGRGGDETQYF; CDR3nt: TGTGCCAGCAGCTTCGGGCGGGGGGGCGATGAGACCCAGTACTTC
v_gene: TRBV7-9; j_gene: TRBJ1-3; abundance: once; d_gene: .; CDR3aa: CASREGISGNTIYF; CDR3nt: TGTGCCAGCCGGGAGGGGATCTCTGGAAACACCATATATTTT
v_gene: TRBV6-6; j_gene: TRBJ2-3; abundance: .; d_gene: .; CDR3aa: CASSYPSTDTQYF; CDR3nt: TGTGCCAGCAGTTATCCGAGCACAGATACGCAGTATTTT
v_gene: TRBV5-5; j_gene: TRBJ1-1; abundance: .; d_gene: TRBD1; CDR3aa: CASSLDRGYTEAFF; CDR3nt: TGTGCCAGCAGCTTGGACAGGGGGTACACTGAAGCTTTCTTT
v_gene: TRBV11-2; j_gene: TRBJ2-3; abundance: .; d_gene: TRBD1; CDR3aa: CASSNPGTGVADTQYF; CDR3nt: TGTGCCAGCAGCAACCCCGGGACAGGGGTGGCAGATACGCAGTATTTT
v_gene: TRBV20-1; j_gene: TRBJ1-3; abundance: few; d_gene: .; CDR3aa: CSASVLSGNTIYF; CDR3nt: TGCAGTGCTAGTGTTCTTTCTGGAAACACCATATATTTT
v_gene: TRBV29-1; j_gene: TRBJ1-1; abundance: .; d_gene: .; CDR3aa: CSVERLRHMNTEAFF; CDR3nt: TGCAGCGTTGAAAGGTTGCGGCACATGAACACTGAAGCTTTCTTT
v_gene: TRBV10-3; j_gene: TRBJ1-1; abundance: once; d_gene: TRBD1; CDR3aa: CAIRYRGDTEAFF; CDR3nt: TGTGCCATCAGGTACAGGGGAGACACTGAAGCTTTCTTT
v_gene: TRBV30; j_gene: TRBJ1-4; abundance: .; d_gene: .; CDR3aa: CAWSVYPARTNEKLFF; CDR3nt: TGTGCCTGGAGTGTGTATCCGGCTAGGACTAATGAAAAACTGTTTTTT
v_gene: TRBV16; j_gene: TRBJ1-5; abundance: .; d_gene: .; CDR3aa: CASSPRSTPDGPQHF; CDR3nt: TGTGCCAGCAGCCCTAGGTCTACCCCAGACGGGCCCCAGCATTTT
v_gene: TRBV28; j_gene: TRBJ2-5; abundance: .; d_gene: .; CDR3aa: CASSIRLGGGETQYF; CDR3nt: TGTGCCAGCAGTATCCGCCTAGGGGGAGGGGAGACCCAGTACTTC
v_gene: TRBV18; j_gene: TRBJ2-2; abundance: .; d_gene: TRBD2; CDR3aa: CASSLTWTSGRNTGELFF; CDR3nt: TGTGCCAGCTCACTCACGTGGACTAGCGGGAGGAACACCGGGGAGCTGTTTTTT
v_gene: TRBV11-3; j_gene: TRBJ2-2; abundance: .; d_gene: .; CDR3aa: CASSSWGLGELFF; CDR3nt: TGTGCCAGCAGCTCTTGGGGGCTCGGGGAGCTGTTTTTT
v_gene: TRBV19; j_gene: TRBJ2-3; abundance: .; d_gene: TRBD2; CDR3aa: CASSPGLAGGKSTSTDTQYF; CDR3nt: TGTGCCAGTAGTCCCGGACTAGCGGGAGGCAAATCCACTAGCACAGATACGCAGTATTTT
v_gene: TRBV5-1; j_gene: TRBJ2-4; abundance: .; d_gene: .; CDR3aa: CASSLGQTLAKNIQYF; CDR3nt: TGCGCCAGCAGCTTGGGACAGACCTTAGCCAAAAACATTCAGTACTTC
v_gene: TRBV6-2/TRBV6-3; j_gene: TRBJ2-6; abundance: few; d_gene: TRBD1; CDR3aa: CASSRDRGAGANVLTF; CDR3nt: TGTGCCAGCAGCCGTGACAGGGGAGCTGGGGCCAACGTCCTGACTTTC
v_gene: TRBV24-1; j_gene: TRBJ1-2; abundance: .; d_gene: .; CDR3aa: CAKDRTNYGYTF; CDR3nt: TGTGCCAAGGACAGAACTAACTATGGCTACACCTTC
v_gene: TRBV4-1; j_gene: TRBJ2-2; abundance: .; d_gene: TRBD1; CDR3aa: CASSQDPRGQGFTGELFF; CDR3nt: TGCGCCAGCAGCCAAGATCCAAGGGGACAGGGTTTCACCGGGGAGCTGTTTTTT
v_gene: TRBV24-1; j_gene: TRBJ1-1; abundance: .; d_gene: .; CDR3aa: CATSDPKAGNTEAFF; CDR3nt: TGTGCCACCAGTGACCCAAAAGCGGGGAACACTGAAGCTTTCTTT
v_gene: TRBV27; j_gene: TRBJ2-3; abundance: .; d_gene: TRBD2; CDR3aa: CASSLGVAGLDTQYF; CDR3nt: TGTGCCAGCAGTTTGGGAGTAGCGGGGCTAGATACGCAGTATTTT
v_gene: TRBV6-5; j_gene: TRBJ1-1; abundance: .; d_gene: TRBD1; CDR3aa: CASSLQTGMNTEAFF; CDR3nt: TGTGCCAGCAGCCTGCAGACAGGGATGAACACTGAAGCTTTCTTT
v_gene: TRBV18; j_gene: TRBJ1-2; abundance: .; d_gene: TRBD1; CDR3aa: CASSPRTGPSGDYTF; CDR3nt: TGTGCCAGCTCACCCAGGACAGGCCCCTCCGGGGACTACACCTTC
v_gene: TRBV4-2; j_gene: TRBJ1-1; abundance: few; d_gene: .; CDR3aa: CASSQDARPGGNTEAFF; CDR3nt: TGTGCCAGCAGCCAAGATGCTCGACCGGGGGGGAACACTGAAGCTTTCTTT
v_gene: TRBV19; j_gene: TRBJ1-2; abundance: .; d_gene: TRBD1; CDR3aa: CASSSGTGVVSGYTF; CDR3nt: TGTGCCAGTTCCTCCGGGACAGGGGTAGTTAGTGGCTACACCTTC
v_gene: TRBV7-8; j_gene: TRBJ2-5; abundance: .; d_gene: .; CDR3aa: CASSFGGLQETQYF; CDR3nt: TGTGCCAGCAGCTTTGGTGGGCTCCAAGAGACCCAGTACTTC
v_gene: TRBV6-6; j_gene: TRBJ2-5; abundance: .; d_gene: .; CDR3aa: CASSSRGEETQYF; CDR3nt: TGTGCCAGCAGTTCCCGTGGAGAAGAGACCCAGTACTTC